The T cell receptor beta chain under discussion was sequenced for a study of blood T cell repertoires in COVID-19. Study overall: The study drew acute and convalescent COVID-19 samples from the United States, Italy and Spain.

Authors' processing steps: Reference gene primers were amplified, and this amplification served to estimate nucleated cell counts. Assay used: immunoSEQ multiplex PCR; TCRdb lists only in-frame clones, some missing. D and trimming come from the DNA, and the V and J calls and clone size come from that table. The sample lists around 310,000 clones, nearly 90% seen once, with 1% in the top ten. Those enrolled in Seattle joined during active infection and were followed longitudinally afterward. V shed 0 bases, J shed 8 bases, and the junction held 6 bases outside the gene matches. The CDR3 consists of 15 residues. In germline, CDR1 is MNHEY, CDR2 SMNVEV (reference sequence).

The source of this sequence is a middle-aged woman with COVID-19, enrolled during active disease. The source material was peripheral blood. This chain uses TRBV27 with TRBJ1-5; TRBD1 agrees at 8 bases. CDR3 residues: CASSLSGTGWKPQHF. DNA of the CDR3: TGTGCCAGCAGTTTATCGGGGACAGGTTGGAAGCCCCAGCATTTT.